Following are 15 T cell receptor beta chains from one sample sequenced in a study of T cells in localized non-small cell lung cancer. TCRdb's copy holds only in-frame clones and misses some; the assay was immunoSEQ multiplex PCR. The repertoire holds about 24,000 clones, with roughly 80% as singletons. Sequenced here: PBMCs, sampled before any cancer treatment. The receptors come from a man aged 40 to 70 with stage II lung adenocarcinoma.

The J gene is TRBJ1-2, the V gene TRBV11-1; 8 nucleotides match TRBD1. CDR1 and CDR2 from the germline V gene are SGHAT and FQDESV (reference sequence). V shed 5 bases, J shed 8 bases, and the junction held 7 bases outside the gene matches. This CDR3 has 13 residues. CDR3 nucleotides: TGTGCCAGCAGCCCGGACAGGGCTAAAGGCTACACCTTC. Amino acid sequence: CASSPDRAKGYTF.

The genes are TRBV6-4 and TRBJ2-2; D tentatively fits TRBD1 or TRBD2 (5 bases each). Germline V gene lookup returns CDR1 MRHNA and CDR2 SNTAGT. The CDR3 runs 16 residues. V was pared by 4 bases and J by 9 bases, with 21 bases between. CDR3 in amino acids: CASSVSGSWTDRELFF. The CDR3 coding sequence is TGTGCCAGCAGTGTATCAGGGAGTTGGACCGACCGGGAGCTGTTTTTT.

The V call is TRBV30, the J call TRBJ2-1; TRBD2 matches at 14 bases. The CDR3 covers 18 residues. The germline V gene encodes CDR1 GTSNPN and CDR2 SVGIG (reference sequence). V lost 5 bases and J lost 3; bases outside the gene matches: 12. The CDR3 DNA is TGTGCCTGGGAGGGGACTAGCGGGAGAGCCCGGTTCTACAATGAGCAGTTCTTC. This codes for CAWEGTSGRARFYNEQFF.

This chain links TRBV7-3 with TRBJ2-5; D perhaps matches TRBD2 (5 bases). This CDR3 contains 15 residues. Germline CDR1 SGHTA, CDR2 FQGTGA. Trimming left V 1 base short and J 1 base short, with 10 bases between. In DNA form, the CDR3 reads TGTGCCAGCAGCTTAAGGGGAGAGACCCAAGAGACCCAGTACTTC. Its translation: CASSLRGETQETQYF. Combining the CDR3 with reference TRBV7-3 and TRBJ2-5 gives the whole variable domain GAGVSQTPSNKVTEKGKYVELRCDPISGHTALYWYRQSLGQGPEFLIYFQGTGAADDSGLPNDRFFAVRPEGSVSTLKIQRTERGDSAVYLCASSLRGETQETQYFGPGTRLLVL.

The chain employs TRBV27 and TRBJ1-2; perhaps TRBD1 as D (5 bases). Germline values: CDR1 MNHEY, CDR2 SMNVEV (reference sequence). Between the trimmed V and J ends, which lost 6 bases and 8 bases, there was a span of 10 bases. The CDR3 is 11 residues long. The CDR3 spells CASRQGEGYTF. The CDR3 nucleotides read TGTGCCAGCAGGCAGGGAGAGGGCTACACCTTC.

V is TRBV5-1 and J is TRBJ1-6; 7 bases are a match to TRBD1. The CDR3 is made up of 13 amino acids. Germline assignment: CDR1 SGHRS and CDR2 YFSETQ. The junction had 2 bases not matched to a gene; V was cut back by 0 bases and J by 11 bases. DNA of the CDR3: TGCGCCAGCAGCTTGGACAGGGGCGCACCCCTCCACTTT. This sequence encodes CASSLDRGAPLHF.

CDR3 region: CASSLGPLDNEQFF. CDR3 in DNA: TGTGCCAGCAGTTTAGGCCCGCTCGACAATGAGCAGTTCTTC. The rearrangement joins TRBV2 to TRBJ2-1; no firm D call. From germline, CDR1 is SNHLY and CDR2 FYNNEI. Trimming left V 5 bases short and J 5 bases short, with 13 bases between. CDR3 length: 14 residues. Complete variable domain (other parts from reference TRBV2 and TRBJ2-1): EPEVTQTPSHQVTQMGQEVILRCVPISNHLYFYWYRQILGQKVEFLVSFYNNEISEKSEIFDDQFSVERPDGSNFTLKIRSTKLEDSAMYFCASSLGPLDNEQFFGPGTRLTVL.

This rearrangement joins TRBV4-1 to TRBJ2-1, with D tentatively TRBD2 (5 bases). The CDR3 loop spans 15 amino acids. Looked up from germline, CDR1 is MGHRA and CDR2 is YSYEKL. Trimming cost V 0 bases and J 4 bases, with 10 bases left between them. In DNA, the CDR3 is TGCGCCAGCAGCCAAGATCCGGACTTATACAATGAGCAGTTCTTC. This sequence encodes CASSQDPDLYNEQFF.

This clone is medium-sized (0.01 to 0.1%). The chain joins TRBV29-1 to TRBJ1-2; D may be TRBD1 (6 bases). Trimming pared 2 bases from V and 5 bases from J, leaving 21 bases between. Germline CDR1 SQVTM, CDR2 ANQGSEA. The length of the CDR3 is 16 residues. This chain's CDR3 is CSVESARGHELYGYTF. The CDR3 DNA follows: TGCAGCGTTGAAAGTGCCAGGGGCCACGAGTTATATGGCTACACCTTC.

The rearrangement joins TRBV30 to TRBJ2-7; TRBD1 aligns across 9 bases. V shed 0 bases and J 7 bases; nucleotides not matched to a gene: 7. CDR3 length equals 14 residues. Germline V gives CDR1 GTSNPN, CDR2 SVGIG (reference sequence). Here the CDR3 reads CAWSVSMGTGEQYF. In nucleotides, the CDR3 is TGTGCCTGGAGTGTAAGCATGGGGACAGGGGAGCAGTACTTC. The full variable domain, in which reference TRBV30 and TRBJ2-7 provide the parts outside the CDR3, is SQTIHQWPATLVQPVGSPLSLECTVEGTSNPNLYWYRQAAGRGLQLLFYSVGIGQISSEVPQNLSASRPQDRQFILSSKKLLLSDSGFYLCAWSVSMGTGEQYFGPGTRLTVT.

This chain connects TRBV5-6 to TRBJ2-5; 7 bases are a match to TRBD1. The CDR3 runs 15 residues. V lost 4 bases, J lost 3 bases, and 9 bases stayed unmatched. Per the germline V gene, CDR1 is SGHDT and CDR2 is YYEEEE. The CDR3 loop is CASSLLQGIKETQYF. The CDR3 DNA reads TGTGCCAGCAGCCTATTACAGGGGATCAAAGAGACCCAGTACTTC. The full variable domain, rest sourced from reference TRBV5-6 and TRBJ2-5, is DAGVTQSPTHLIKTRGQQVTLRCSPKSGHDTVSWYQQALGQGPQFIFQYYEEEERQRGNFPDRFSGHQFPNYSSELNVNALLLGDSALYLCASSLLQGIKETQYFGPGTRLLVL.

The V call is TRBV9, the J call TRBJ2-1; 14 bases are shared with TRBD2. Germline V gives CDR1 SGDLS, CDR2 YYNGEE. This CDR3 is built from 19 residues. V dropped 3 bases and J dropped 2; count of bases not matched to a gene: 10. This chain's CDR3 is CASSARTSGGRLTYNEQFF. The CDR3 coding sequence is TGTGCCAGCAGCGCCCGGACTAGCGGGGGGCGATTAACCTACAATGAGCAGTTCTTC.

V is TRBV7-2 and J is TRBJ1-5, with D possibly being TRBD1 (6 bases). The CDR3 is made up of 16 amino acids. Trimming left V 0 bases short and J 5 bases short, with 14 bases between. Germline CDR1 reads SGHTA; CDR2 reads FQGNSA. CDR3: CASSLAVGGAHQPQHF. The CDR3 nucleotides read TGTGCCAGCAGCTTAGCGGTGGGGGGCGCTCATCAGCCCCAGCATTTT.

There are a few counts of this clone. This chain connects TRBV2 to TRBJ1-1, with D possibly TRBD1 on 5 matching bases. The CDR3 totals 15 residues. CDR1 is SNHLY and CDR2 is FYNNEI in the germline V gene. V lost 3 bases to trimming and J lost 5 bases, with 16 bases between them. CDR3 amino acids: CASSDGLQGLTEAFF. The CDR3 DNA reads as TGTGCCAGCAGTGACGGGCTCCAGGGTTTGACTGAAGCTTTCTTT.

V gene TRBV6-1 combines with J gene TRBJ2-5, with TRBD2 identical over 10 bases. J was trimmed by 5 bases and V by 6 bases; bases with no gene match: 3. CDR3 size: 13 residues. The germline gives CDR1 MNHNS, CDR2 SASEGT. The CDR3 nucleotides read TGTGCCAGCAGGAGCGGGGGGGCCGAGACCCAGTACTTC. It codes for CASRSGGAETQYF.